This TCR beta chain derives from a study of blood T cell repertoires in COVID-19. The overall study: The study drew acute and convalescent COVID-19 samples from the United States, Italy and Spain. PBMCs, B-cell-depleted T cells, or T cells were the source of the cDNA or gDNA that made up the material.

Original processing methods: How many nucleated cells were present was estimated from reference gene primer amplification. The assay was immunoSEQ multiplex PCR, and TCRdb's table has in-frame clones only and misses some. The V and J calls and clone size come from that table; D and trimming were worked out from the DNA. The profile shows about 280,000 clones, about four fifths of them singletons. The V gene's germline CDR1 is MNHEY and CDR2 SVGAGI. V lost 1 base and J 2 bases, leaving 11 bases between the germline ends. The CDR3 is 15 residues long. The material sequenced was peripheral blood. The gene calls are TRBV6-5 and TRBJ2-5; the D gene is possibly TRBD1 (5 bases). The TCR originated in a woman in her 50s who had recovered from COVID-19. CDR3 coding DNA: TGTGCCAGCAGTTACTTAACAGGAGTGCAAGAGACCCAGTACTTC. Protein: CASSYLTGVQETQYF.